The 19 T cell receptor beta chains reported below all come from one sample, sequenced in a study of blood T cell repertoires in COVID-19. Assay used: immunoSEQ multiplex PCR; TCRdb lists only in-frame clones, some missing. The sample includes about 29,000 clones, 80% to 90% of them seen just once. The material sequenced was peripheral blood. These receptors came from a man older than 75 with acute or convalescent COVID-19.

This clone came up once. The V and J genes are TRBV9 and TRBJ1-2, with TRBD1 identical over 8 bases. Germline trimming cut 4 bases from V and 4 bases from J; bases unmatched to any gene: 6. Germline CDR1 SGDLS, CDR2 YYNGEE. The CDR3 is 14 residues long. The CDR3 region is CASSPGQASYGYTF. The CDR3 nucleotides read TGTGCCAGCAGCCCGGGACAGGCCAGCTATGGCTACACCTTC.

This clone has a handful of counts. This chain joins TRBV15 and TRBJ2-5; 9 nucleotides match TRBD2. J was trimmed by 7 bases and V by 0 bases; bases with no gene match: 9. CDR1 is LNHNV, CDR2 YYDKDF, per germline (reference sequence). There are 16 residues in the CDR3. CDR3 amino acids: CATSREGSGGMATQYF. As DNA, the CDR3 is TGTGCCACCAGCAGAGAGGGAAGCGGGGGGATGGCGACCCAGTACTTC.

This chain connects TRBV5-1 to TRBJ1-1; the match to TRBD1 covers 10 bases. The CDR3 has 15 residues. V lost 3 bases and J lost 6; bases outside the gene matches: 8. Germline V CDR1 and CDR2: SGHRS, YFSETQ. CDR3 region: CASSWGQGRGSEAFF. The CDR3 nucleotides read TGCGCCAGCAGCTGGGGACAGGGGCGAGGGTCTGAAGCTTTCTTT.

A single count supports this clone. The gene calls are TRBV24-1 and TRBJ1-5; 7 positions match TRBD1. V was pared by 4 bases and J by 1 base, with 6 bases of the junction left unmatched. Germline V gives CDR1 KGHDR, CDR2 SFDVKD. This CDR3 comprises 16 residues. The CDR3 spells CATSDSGTASNQPQHF. DNA for the CDR3: TGTGCCACCAGTGACTCCGGGACAGCAAGCAATCAGCCCCAGCATTTT.

The chain recombines TRBV5-1 with TRBJ2-3; 7 bases map to TRBD1. The CDR3 extends over 17 amino acids. The germline gives CDR1 SGHRS, CDR2 YFSETQ. J gave up 6 bases and V 2 bases, and 15 bases lay outside the gene matches. The CDR3, as DNA: TGCGCCAGCAGCTTTGCCCCTAGGGGGCCCATGGGGGATACGCAGTATTTT. It specifies CASSFAPRGPMGDTQYF.

V usage is TRBV10-3 and J usage is TRBJ1-1; 8 bases align to TRBD1. Germline CDR1 is ENHRY and CDR2 is SYGVKD. CDR3 length: 11 amino acids. V was pared by 11 bases and J by 5 bases, with 4 bases of the junction left unmatched. The CDR3 DNA reads TGTGCCGGACAGGGTTTGACTGAAGCTTTCTTT. Translation: CAGQGLTEAFF.

In DNA, the CDR3 is TGTGCCAGCAGCTATAGGGGTTCCGCTAACTATGGCTACACCTTC. Translating it yields CASSYRGSANYGYTF. This chain links TRBV7-2 with TRBJ1-2; D perhaps matches TRBD1 (5 bases). The ends were cut back, 4 bases at V and 0 bases at J, with 12 bases in the middle. Germline CDR1 reads SGHTA; CDR2 reads FQGNSA. The CDR3 contains 15 residues.

The J gene is TRBJ1-6, the V gene TRBV5-4; 9 bases line up with TRBD1. Unmatched junction bases numbered 8, after V lost 3 bases and J lost 7 bases. CDR1 and CDR2 (germline): SGHNT, YYREEE (reference sequence). The CDR3 extends over 16 amino acids. The CDR3 DNA is TGTGCCAGCAGCTCCGACGTCGGACAGGGGAATTCACCCCTCCACTTT. Translated: CASSSDVGQGNSPLHF.

This clone was recorded only once. The chain recombines TRBV12-3 or TRBV12-4 with TRBJ1-1; no clear D. The CDR3 is made up of 12 amino acids. The V end was cut by 3 bases, the J end by 10 bases, with 12 bases between. CDR3 in DNA: TGTGCCAGCAGTTTGTTGGGAGGCGCAGCTTTCTTT. Translating it yields CASSLLGGAAFF.

The chain uses TRBV30 and TRBJ2-1, with D maybe TRBD2 (6 bases). CDR3 length equals 13 residues. CDR1 and CDR2 (germline): GTSNPN, SVGIG (reference sequence). The V end was cut by 3 bases, the J end by 6 bases, with 12 bases between. The CDR3 DNA reads TGTGCCTGGAGCTTGACTAGTGGCAATGAGCAGTTCTTC. It yields the protein CAWSLTSGNEQFF. Full variable domain (remainder filled in from reference TRBV30 and TRBJ2-1): SQTIHQWPATLVQPVGSPLSLECTVEGTSNPNLYWYRQAAGRGLQLLFYSVGIGQISSEVPQNLSASRPQDRQFILSSKKLLLSDSGFYLCAWSLTSGNEQFFGPGTRLTVL.

V and J are TRBV5-1 and TRBJ2-5; 12 positions match TRBD2. V dropped 1 base and J dropped 1; count of bases not matched to a gene: 5. This CDR3 comprises 17 residues. Germline CDR1 SGHRS, CDR2 YFSETQ. CDR3 DNA sequence: TGCGCCAGCAGCTTGAAGACTAGCGGGAGACTCCAAGAGACCCAGTACTTC. Translating it yields CASSLKTSGRLQETQYF. The full variable domain, its missing parts supplied by reference TRBV5-1 and TRBJ2-5, is KAGVTQTPRYLIKTRGQQVTLSCSPISGHRSVSWYQQTPGQGLQFLFEYFSETQRNKGNFPGRFSGRQFSNSRSEMNVSTLELGDSALYLCASSLKTSGRLQETQYFGPGTRLLVL.

V usage is TRBV18 and J usage is TRBJ1-4, with a possible D match to TRBD1 (5 bases). V was trimmed by 6 bases and J by 3 bases, leaving 14 bases between them. Germline V gene lookup returns CDR1 KGHSH and CDR2 LQKENI. The length of the CDR3 is 15 residues. The CDR3 nucleotides are TGTGCCAGCTCCCTCGGGGGGTCGGCTAATGAAAAACTGTTTTTT. Translation gives CASSLGGSANEKLFF.

The chain links TRBV5-6 to TRBJ1-5, with a weak D call TRBD1 (6 bases). Trimming removed 0 bases from V and 7 bases from J, with 11 bases in between. The germline V gene encodes CDR1 SGHDT and CDR2 YYEEEE. This CDR3 spans 14 amino acids. The CDR3 DNA reads as TGTGCCAGCAGCTTGGCTGGGGGCAGGCAGCCCCAGCATTTT. It is translated as CASSLAGGRQPQHF. The full variable domain, in which reference TRBV5-6 and TRBJ1-5 provide the parts outside the CDR3, is DAGVTQSPTHLIKTRGQQVTLRCSPKSGHDTVSWYQQALGQGPQFIFQYYEEEERQRGNFPDRFSGHQFPNYSSELNVNALLLGDSALYLCASSLAGGRQPQHFGDGTRLSIL.

The chain combines TRBV5-4 with TRBJ1-6; TRBD1 agrees at 7 bases. This CDR3 spans 18 amino acids. Germline loops: CDR1 SGHNT, CDR2 YYREEE (reference sequence). The J segment lost 0 bases and the V segment lost 0 bases, leaving 6 bases of the junction unmatched. This CDR3 is CASSLGPTGSSYNSPLHF. CDR3 coding DNA: TGTGCCAGCAGCTTGGGCCCGACAGGGAGCTCCTATAATTCACCCCTCCACTTT. The full variable domain, completed using reference TRBV5-4 and TRBJ1-6, is ETGVTQSPTHLIKTRGQQVTLRCSSQSGHNTVSWYQQALGQGPQFIFQYYREEENGRGNFPPRFSGLQFPNYSSELNVNALELDDSALYLCASSLGPTGSSYNSPLHFGNGTRLTVT.

This chain links TRBV5-6 with TRBJ1-2; TRBD1 matches 7 bases. The germline CDR1 and CDR2 sequences are SGHDT and YYEEEE. The CDR3 runs 15 residues. The V and J ends lost 1 base and 2 bases, in that order; junction bases with no gene match: 5. Here the CDR3 reads CASSLSGTANYGYTF. The CDR3 bases are TGTGCCAGCAGCTTGTCAGGGACAGCCAACTATGGCTACACCTTC.

The rearrangement joins TRBV6-5 to TRBJ2-7, with TRBD1 matching 12 bases. J gave up 6 bases and V 2 bases, and 8 bases lay outside the gene matches. This CDR3 spans 16 amino acids. Germline-derived CDR1 and CDR2 are MNHEY and SVGAGI. CDR3 in amino acids: CASSYDWGQGASEQYF. The CDR3, as DNA: TGTGCCAGCAGTTACGATTGGGGACAGGGGGCGAGCGAGCAGTACTTC.

V and J are TRBV7-9 and TRBJ2-3; possible D gene TRBD2, 6 bases. The CDR3 covers 15 residues. Germline V gene data show CDR1 as SEHNR and CDR2 as FQNEAQ (reference sequence). V was cut by 1 base and J by 1 base, with 9 bases left in between. The CDR3 spells CASSLGGVRTDTQYF. CDR3 sequence (DNA): TGTGCCAGCAGCTTAGGGGGGGTTCGCACAGATACGCAGTATTTT.

The rearrangement uses TRBV10-3 and TRBJ2-7; D may be TRBD2 (5 bases). Germline V gives CDR1 ENHRY, CDR2 SYGVKD. The CDR3 length is 15 residues. Trimming shortened V by 4 bases and J by 1 base, and 14 bases separated the two germline ends. The DNA for the CDR3 is TGTGCCATCAGTGTCTCCCGGGGTCGGTCCTACGAGCAGTACTTC. This encodes CAISVSRGRSYEQYF.

This chain uses TRBV9 with TRBJ1-2, with D uncertain. Trimming removed 0 bases from V and 4 bases from J, with 7 bases in between. The CDR3 totals 13 residues. Looked up from germline, CDR1 is SGDLS and CDR2 is YYNGEE. The CDR3 DNA reads TGTGCCAGCAGCGTAGGTCTCCCCTATGGCTACACCTTC. It codes for CASSVGLPYGYTF.